The 31 T cell receptor beta chains below all came from one sample that was sequenced in a study of response to subunit inactivated influenza vaccine. From the RT-PCR reads, TCRdb called clonotypes with MiXCR, one entry per CDR3 protein. The profile covers 500,000 to 600,000 distinct CDR3 sequences, with around 13% appearing a single time and around 10% taken by the ten largest. Sequences were derived from PBMCs from blood, sampled 11 to 12 days after vaccination. The receptors were gathered from a man over 45 who received an inactivated influenza vaccine.

This clonotype was recorded only once. The V and J genes are TRBV7-8 and TRBJ2-7; no reliable D call. The CDR3 contains 14 residues. Looked up from germline, CDR1 is SGHVS and CDR2 is FQNEAQ. Trimming shortened V by 1 base and J by 1 base, and 8 bases separated the two germline ends. This CDR3 reads CASSLVVRSYEQYF. The CDR3 DNA is TGTGCCAGCAGCTTAGTGGTCAGGTCCTACGAGCAGTACTTC.

This chain uses TRBV14 with TRBJ2-1; 9 nucleotides align to TRBD2. The CDR3 is 17 amino acids. With 3 bases clipped from V and 0 bases from J, the junction kept 6 bases outside the gene matches. Germline V lookup: CDR1 SGHDN, CDR2 FVKESK. CDR3 protein: CASSHLPGLASYNEQFF. The CDR3 region has the DNA TGTGCCAGCAGCCATCTCCCGGGACTAGCCTCCTACAATGAGCAGTTCTTC. Using reference TRBV14 and TRBJ2-1 for the parts outside the CDR3, the full variable domain is EAGVTQFPSHSVIEKGQTVTLRCDPISGHDNLYWYRRVMGKEIKFLLHFVKESKQDESGMPNNRFLAERTGGTYSTLKVQPAELEDSGVYFCASSHLPGLASYNEQFFGPGTRLTVL.

Worth noting for this clonotype: This sequence may be a read error, since a much larger clone differs from it by one base. The chain recombines TRBV7-8 with TRBJ2-7; TRBD1 matches 10 bases. This CDR3 spans 14 amino acids. From germline, CDR1 is SGHVS and CDR2 FQNEAQ. The V gene end was trimmed by 3 bases and the J gene end by 4 bases; junction bases not matched to a gene: 3. In nucleotides, the CDR3 is TGTGCCAGCAGCTTGGGACAGGGGTGGTACGAGCAGTACTTC. Its translation: CASSLGQGWYEQYF.

This clonotype was detected a few times. This chain uses TRBV18 with TRBJ1-3; 7 bases are a match to TRBD1. The CDR3 is 17 amino acids. The V and J ends lost 1 base and 0 bases, in that order; junction bases with no gene match: 6. The germline gives CDR1 KGHSH, CDR2 LQKENI. The CDR3 spells CASSPQTGRISGNTIYF. CDR3 sequence (DNA): TGTGCCAGCTCACCACAGACAGGGAGAATCTCTGGAAACACCATATATTTT.

The chain links TRBV11-2 to TRBJ1-2, with 7 bases fitting TRBD1. V trimming: 4 bases; J trimming: 8 bases; junction bases outside the gene matches: 10. Per germline, CDR1 SGHAT and CDR2 FQNNGV. The CDR3 has 14 residues. The CDR3 here is CASSWARQGGGYTF. The CDR3, as DNA: TGTGCCAGCAGCTGGGCCAGACAGGGCGGCGGCTACACCTTC. Filled out from reference TRBV11-2 and TRBJ1-2, the complete variable domain reads EAGVAQSPRYKIIEKRQSVAFWCNPISGHATLYWYQQILGQGPKLLIQFQNNGVVDDSQLPKDRFSAERLKGVDSTLKIQPAKLEDSAVYLCASSWARQGGGYTFGSGTRLTVV.

Many counts were recorded for this clonotype. CDR3 nucleotide sequence: TGTGCCAGCAGTTTATCATCTCGCCAGGGGGCGAGGTTTGGCTATGGCTACACCTTC. Translated: CASSLSSRQGARFGYGYTF. The chain has TRBV27 and TRBJ1-2; the match to TRBD1 covers 8 bases. CDR3 length: 19 amino acids. V lost 0 bases, J lost 4 bases, and 16 bases stayed unmatched. CDR1 is MNHEY and CDR2 is SMNVEV in the germline V gene (reference sequence).

J is TRBJ1-5 and V is TRBV27; tentatively, D is TRBD1 (6 bases). In germline, CDR1 is MNHEY, CDR2 SMNVEV (reference sequence). This CDR3 spans 17 amino acids. Trimming cost V 2 bases and J 4 bases, with 18 bases left between them. The CDR3 DNA sequence: TGTGCCAGCAGTTTAATCCCGCAGGGGCAGGGGAATCAGCCCCAGCATTTT. Its translation is CASSLIPQGQGNQPQHF.

The chain combines TRBV5-1 with TRBJ1-5; D remains ambiguous. In germline, CDR1 is SGHRS, CDR2 YFSETQ. V was pared by 4 bases and J by 3 bases, with 8 bases between. This CDR3 is 13 amino acids long. CDR3 residues: CASSIGINQPQHF. CDR3 DNA: TGCGCCAGCAGCATAGGGATCAATCAGCCCCAGCATTTT.

V is TRBV28 and J is TRBJ2-3, with unresolved D. The CDR3 runs 15 residues. With 6 bases removed from V and 6 bases from J, the gap between germline ends came to 19 bases. Germline loops: CDR1 MDHEN, CDR2 SYDVKM. This chain's CDR3 is CASSPTAARLDTQYF. The CDR3 DNA reads TGTGCCAGCAGCCCGACCGCAGCGCGTCTGGATACGCAGTATTTT.

This chain links TRBV4-2 with TRBJ1-6, with a possible D match to TRBD1 (6 bases). V lost 4 bases, J lost 9 bases, and 19 bases lay in between. The CDR3 length is 16 residues. Germline CDR1 LGHNA, CDR2 YNFKEQ. CDR3 nucleotide sequence: TGTGCCAGCAGCCTAAGCTGGGACATTGTCAGTTCACCCCTCCACTTT. This translates into CASSLSWDIVSSPLHF.

The V and J genes are TRBV6-6 and TRBJ1-1; no reliable D call. The CDR3 covers 11 residues. V was trimmed by 5 bases and J by 11 bases, leaving 12 bases between them. Germline assignment: CDR1 MNHNY and CDR2 SVGAGI (reference sequence). The DNA of the CDR3 is TGTGCCAGCAGTCACCGGGGAGTGGCTTTCTTT. It is translated as CASSHRGVAFF.

Note on this clonotype: A much larger clone sits a single nucleotide away, making a read error possible. The V and J genes are TRBV15 and TRBJ2-5; no definite D call. Looked up from germline, CDR1 is LNHNV and CDR2 is YYDKDF (reference sequence). This CDR3 contains 13 residues. The CDR3 is CATSGRIQETRYF. CDR3 sequence (DNA): TGTGCCACCAGCGGACGGATCCAAGAGACCCGGTACTTC.

The chain couples TRBV28 to TRBJ1-1; D is perhaps TRBD1 (6 bases). Germline V CDR1 and CDR2: MDHEN, SYDVKM. The CDR3 totals 15 residues. Deletions cut 5 bases from V and 4 bases from J, with 17 bases between. The CDR3 DNA is TGTGCCAGCAGTCAGGTTCGGGGGGCGTCCACTGAAGCTTTCTTT. Translating it yields CASSQVRGASTEAFF.

V gene TRBV29-1 combines with J gene TRBJ1-4; D is ambiguous. Trimming shortened V by 7 bases and J by 8 bases, and 11 bases separated the two germline ends. This CDR3 spans 11 amino acids. Germline CDR1 is SQVTM and CDR2 is ANQGSEA. The CDR3 DNA is TGCAGCGGTGGGATGGGCGAAAAACTGTTTTTT. As protein: CSGGMGEKLFF.

This clonotype was found a few times. CDR3 in DNA: TGCGCCAGCAGCCAAGACGGCCTCTCTCAAGAGACCCAGTACTTC. Amino acid sequence: CASSQDGLSQETQYF. The chain employs TRBV4-3 and TRBJ2-5, with no clear D. With 0 bases removed from V and 2 bases from J, the gap between germline ends came to 10 bases. Germline CDR1 is LGHNA and CDR2 is YSLEER. The CDR3 has 15 amino acids.

This chain connects TRBV20-1 to TRBJ2-3; D may be TRBD1 (5 bases). The CDR3 spans 15 residues. V was shortened by 4 bases and J by 2 bases, with 16 bases between the two germline ends. From germline, CDR1 is DFQATT and CDR2 SNEGSKA (reference sequence). As DNA, the CDR3 is TGCAGTGCTACGTGGCACGGACACAACACAGATACGCAGTATTTT. It codes for CSATWHGHNTDTQYF.

The chain joins TRBV7-8 to TRBJ2-5; 8 bases are shared with TRBD2. After removal of 5 bases from V and 2 bases from J, the junction contained 10 bases not matched to a gene. The CDR3 consists of 16 residues. Germline lookup yields CDR1 SGHVS and CDR2 FQNEAQ. Here the CDR3 reads CASSQRSGRGQETQYF. Written as DNA, the CDR3 is TGTGCCAGCAGCCAAAGGAGCGGGAGAGGGCAAGAGACCCAGTACTTC.

This rearrangement joins TRBV15 to TRBJ2-2; D unresolved. The CDR3 sequence is 12 residues long. Germline V CDR1 and CDR2: LNHNV, YYDKDF (reference sequence). V gave up 5 bases and J gave up 5 bases, with 6 bases separating them. CDR3 nucleotide sequence: TGTGCCACCAGCGGGGTGACCGGGGAGCTGTTTTTT. Protein: CATSGVTGELFF.

In this sample, this clonotype turned up a few times. J is TRBJ1-4 and V is TRBV10-3; possibly TRBD1 for D (6 bases). Trimming shortened V by 0 bases and J by 4 bases, and 12 bases separated the two germline ends. Germline-derived CDR1 and CDR2 are ENHRY and SYGVKD. The CDR3 extends over 16 amino acids. CDR3 sequence reads: CAISESPTGHNEKLFF. The CDR3 DNA is TGTGCCATCAGTGAGTCCCCGACAGGACATAATGAAAAACTGTTTTTT.

This clonotype was observed a few times. This chain uses TRBV4-1 with TRBJ1-1; 7 nucleotides agree with TRBD1. This CDR3 is built from 14 residues. The germline gives CDR1 MGHRA, CDR2 YSYEKL. V trimming: 4 bases; J trimming: 5 bases; junction bases outside the gene matches: 7. The chain's CDR3 is CASSRSTGLTEAFF. Here the CDR3 DNA reads TGCGCCAGCAGCCGGTCGACAGGGCTAACTGAAGCTTTCTTT.

The chain employs TRBV5-1 and TRBJ1-5; 7 positions agree with TRBD1. CDR1 and CDR2 (germline): SGHRS, YFSETQ. The CDR3 loop spans 15 amino acids. Losses at the gene ends were 4 bases for V and 6 bases for J; bases not matched to a gene: 10. The CDR3 is CASSRRTGESQPQHF. CDR3 DNA sequence: TGCGCCAGCAGCAGAAGGACAGGAGAAAGTCAGCCCCAGCATTTT.

The chain has TRBV5-1 and TRBJ2-7; no reliable D call. V was pared by 0 bases and J by 1 base, with 11 bases between. The CDR3 is made up of 15 amino acids. From germline, CDR1 is SGHRS and CDR2 YFSETQ. CDR3 amino acids: CASSLDETVSYEQYF. CDR3 DNA: TGCGCCAGCAGCTTGGATGAGACTGTGTCCTACGAGCAGTACTTC.

Concerning this clonotype: One end of the junction varies from germline; a read error may be responsible. The rearrangement joins TRBV20-1 to TRBJ2-1; D is perhaps TRBD2 (5 bases). Germline V lookup: CDR1 DFQATT, CDR2 SNEGSKA (reference sequence). This CDR3 has 12 amino acids. CDR3 sequence: CSARGQNNEQFF. The CDR3 nucleotides are TGCAGTGCCAGAGGGCAGAACAATGAGCAGTTCTTC.

A few counts support this clonotype. The V call is TRBV25-1, the J call TRBJ2-3; D is unresolved. CDR3 length equals 13 residues. The V end lost 7 bases, the J end lost 4 bases, and 12 bases lay between the germline ends. CDR1 and CDR2 from the germline V gene are MGHDK and SYGVNS. The DNA of the CDR3 is TGTGCCAGCACCTCCGGCAGAGCAGATACGCAGTATTTT. Protein sequence: CASTSGRADTQYF.

This clonotype was observed a few times. J is TRBJ1-2 and V is TRBV5-1; 8 nucleotides match TRBD1. CDR3 size: 15 residues. V shed 4 bases, J shed 4 bases, and the junction held 9 bases outside the gene matches. Germline-derived CDR1 and CDR2 are SGHRS and YFSETQ. The CDR3 is CASSVYQGAGYGYTF. CDR3 bases: TGCGCCAGCAGCGTTTACCAGGGGGCCGGCTATGGCTACACCTTC.

The chain is built from TRBV5-1 and TRBJ2-1, with D perhaps matching TRBD1 or TRBD2 (6 bases each). The CDR3 is 17 residues long. V dropped 0 bases and J dropped 0 bases, with 13 bases sitting between them. CDR1 and CDR2 (germline): SGHRS, YFSETQ. CDR3 protein: CASSLGGAGVSYNEQFF. The CDR3 DNA reads as TGCGCCAGCAGCTTGGGGGGGGCAGGGGTCTCCTACAATGAGCAGTTCTTC. Variable domain in full (rest from reference TRBV5-1 and TRBJ2-1): KAGVTQTPRYLIKTRGQQVTLSCSPISGHRSVSWYQQTPGQGLQFLFEYFSETQRNKGNFPGRFSGRQFSNSRSEMNVSTLELGDSALYLCASSLGGAGVSYNEQFFGPGTRLTVL.

This clonotype showed up just a few times. The V and J genes are TRBV29-1 and TRBJ2-6; D is undetermined. Germline V gives CDR1 SQVTM, CDR2 ANQGSEA. V was trimmed by 3 bases and J by 7 bases, leaving 7 bases between them. CDR3 length: 12 residues. This CDR3 reads CSVEDPANVLTF. CDR3 DNA sequence: TGCAGCGTTGAGGACCCTGCCAACGTCCTGACTTTC.

The table lists this clonotype with a few counts. In DNA form, the CDR3 reads TGTGCCAGCAGTTTCTCACCGGACAGCTACGAGCAGTACTTC. The encoded protein is CASSFSPDSYEQYF. The chain recombines TRBV28 with TRBJ2-7; D possibly corresponds to TRBD1 (6 bases). V shed 3 bases and J shed 3 bases, with 12 bases lying between them. This CDR3 has 14 amino acids. CDR1 MDHEN and CDR2 SYDVKM come from the germline V gene.

This clonotype appeared a few times. The rearrangement uses TRBV20-1 and TRBJ2-3; 9 bases match TRBD2. The V gene's germline CDR1 is DFQATT and CDR2 SNEGSKA (reference sequence). V shed 6 bases and J 1 base; nucleotides not matched to a gene: 11. The CDR3 length is 16 residues. CDR3 region: CSAHPGLATGTDTQYF. CDR3 nucleotides: TGCAGTGCGCACCCGGGACTAGCAACGGGCACAGATACGCAGTATTTT.

The gene calls are TRBV6-2 or TRBV6-3 and TRBJ1-1; D remains unclear. Germline V gives CDR1 MNHEY, CDR2 SVGEGT. V was trimmed by 7 bases and J by 4 bases, leaving 10 bases between them. This CDR3 spans 12 amino acids. The CDR3 sequence is CASKRGGTEAFF. CDR3 sequence (DNA): TGTGCCAGCAAGCGGGGTGGCACTGAAGCTTTCTTT.

This clonotype was seen more than once but under ten times. The chain is built from TRBV29-1 and TRBJ2-1; the match to TRBD2 covers 12 bases. V lost 5 bases and J lost 0; bases outside the gene matches: 8. Looked up from germline, CDR1 is SQVTM and CDR2 is ANQGSEA. The CDR3 length is 17 residues. CDR3 bases: TGCAGCGTTACCCCTAGCGGGGGGGGCTTCTCCTACAATGAGCAGTTCTTC. Its protein is CSVTPSGGGFSYNEQFF.